Listed below are T cell receptor beta chains from one sample, sequenced in a study of blood T cell repertoires in COVID-19. Profiled with immunoSEQ multiplex PCR; TCRdb holds only in-frame clones, not every one. The sample has 100,000 to 150,000 clones; around 85% are singletons. The specimen was peripheral blood. These receptors were taken from a man aged 30 to 39 with COVID-19, enrolled during active disease. Both conserved end residues are part of each CDR3. Fields, in order: V gene, CDR3 length, J gene, D gene, clone size, CDR3 protein, CDR3 DNA. The D gene is left open where the match is weak. Clone sizes are given selectively: once, few, many, or a class where the clone is expanded.

TRBV21-1	14	TRBJ2-7	.	.	CADGRDRGRYEQYF	TGTGCCGATGGCCGGGACAGGGGGCGTTACGAGCAGTACTTC
TRBV28	17	TRBJ2-3	TRBD2	.	CASSAAPSGVTTDTQYF	TGTGCCAGCAGTGCAGCCCCGAGCGGGGTAACCACAGATACGCAGTATTTT
TRBV4-1	16	TRBJ2-1	TRBD1	.	CASSQYGQALWDEQFF	TGCGCCAGCAGCCAATACGGACAGGCGCTTTGGGATGAGCAGTTCTTC
TRBV4-1	17	TRBJ1-6	.	few	CASSQGETGSHNSPLHF	TGCGCCAGCAGCCAAGGCGAAACCGGGTCTCATAATTCACCCCTCCACTTT
TRBV23-1	17	TRBJ1-3	TRBD1	.	CASSQSGTGQAGNTIYF	TGCGCCAGCAGTCAATCTGGGACAGGGCAGGCTGGAAACACCATATATTTT
TRBV3-1/TRBV3-2	17	TRBJ2-1	.	.	CASSQDSGDRPYNEQFF	TGTGCCAGCAGCCAAGATTCGGGGGATAGGCCCTACAATGAGCAGTTCTTC
TRBV11-2	15	TRBJ2-1	TRBD1	.	CASSLTGTLYNEQFF	TGTGCCAGCAGCTTGACAGGGACCCTTTACAATGAGCAGTTCTTC
TRBV27	16	TRBJ1-5	TRBD1	.	CASSPGTVYSNQPQHF	TGTGCCAGCAGTCCCGGGACAGTTTATAGCAATCAGCCCCAGCATTTT
TRBV28	15	TRBJ1-3	.	few	CASSSAGGAGNTIYF	TGTGCCAGCAGCTCGGCGGGGGGGGCTGGAAACACCATATATTTT
TRBV10-1	13	TRBJ2-7	.	.	CASSESGLYEQYF	TGCGCCAGCAGTGAGTCGGGACTCTACGAGCAGTACTTC